This T cell receptor beta chain was retrieved from a study of blood T cell repertoires in COVID-19. About the study: The United States, Italy and Spain supplied acute and convalescent COVID-19 samples. PBMCs, B-cell-depleted T cells, or T cells provided the cDNA or gDNA that made up the material.

This clone was seen more than once but under ten times. Original data processing: Amplifying reference gene primers gave estimates of nucleated cell counts. Assay used: immunoSEQ multiplex PCR; TCRdb lists only in-frame clones, some missing. D and trimming come from the DNA, and the V and J calls and clone size come from that table. The profile shows a few hundred thousand clones, roughly 84% of them singletons. Germline V gene lookup returns CDR1 MGHRA and CDR2 YSYEKL. The junction had 9 bases not matched to a gene; V was cut back by 4 bases and J by 3 bases. This CDR3 region has 16 residues. The V gene is TRBV4-1, the J gene TRBJ1-3, with 7 bases that match TRBD1. This sequence was found in a human donor in a cohort sampled during active COVID-19. The sample was peripheral blood. CDR3 in amino acids: CASSLTGVRGGNTIYF. The CDR3 DNA is TGCGCCAGCAGCCTTACAGGGGTAAGGGGTGGAAACACCATATATTTT.